This T cell receptor (beta chain) was profiled in a study of blood T cell repertoires in COVID-19. Study background: From T cells, B-cell-depleted T cells, or PBMCs came the material, which was cDNA or gDNA.

The CDR3 spans 17 residues. V lost 6 bases and J 1 base, leaving 19 bases between the germline ends. CDR1 is SGHVS, CDR2 FQNEAQ, per germline. Participants spanned ages about 18 to 90 years and resided in 20 to 30 US areas. Membership in each cohort depended on participant-reported clinical history. Sequencing was performed with immunoSEQ multiplex PCR; in TCRdb, only in-frame clones are kept and a portion is missing. Among around 190,000 clones listed, approximately 88% were seen once. V is TRBV7-8 and J is TRBJ1-5; the D gene is possibly TRBD1 (5 bases). This TCR derives from a woman in her twenties or thirties who had recovered from COVID-19. Material: PBMCs or T cells enriched from blood (not recorded which). The CDR3 region is CASSPGGLVTSNQPQHF. DNA of the CDR3: TGTGCCAGCAGTCCGGGGGGGTTGGTTACCAGCAATCAGCCCCAGCATTTT.